The TCR beta chain described here comes from a study of radiotherapy plus CTLA-4 blockade in lung cancer. For the study at large: Patients showed objective responses in roughly 18% of cases and disease control in under 40%.

The CDR3 covers 13 residues. V shed 10 bases, J shed 6 bases, and the junction held 7 bases outside the gene matches. Germline lookup yields CDR1 MNHEY and CDR2 SVGAGI. General observations from the study: TCR clones of tumor origin grew in blood after radiotherapy plus ipilimumab.

Method: immunoSEQ multiplex PCR; TCRdb's copy keeps in-frame clones and lacks some. Among about 94,000 clones listed, about four fifths were seen once. A word on this clone: The antigen remains undetermined.

Sequencing used peripheral blood, obtained from a patient treated with radiotherapy plus ipilimumab. The receptor comes from a human donor with non-small cell lung cancer that progressed on radiotherapy plus ipilimumab. This sequence joins TRBV6-5 and TRBJ1-2; 11 bases match TRBD1. The CDR3 bases are TGTGCCACGAGGGGGACAGGGGGACATGGCTACACCTTC. Translation gives CATRGTGGHGYTF.